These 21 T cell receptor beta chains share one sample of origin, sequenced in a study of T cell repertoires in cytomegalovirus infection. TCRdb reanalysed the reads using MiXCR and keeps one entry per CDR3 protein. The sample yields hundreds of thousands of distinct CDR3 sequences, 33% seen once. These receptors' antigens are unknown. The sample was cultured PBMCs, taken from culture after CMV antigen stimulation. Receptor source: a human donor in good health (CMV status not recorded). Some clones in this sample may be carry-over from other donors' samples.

CDR3 loop: CASSLQGATYEQYF. Written as DNA, the CDR3 is TGTGCCAGCAGCCTACAGGGGGCAACCTACGAGCAGTACTTC. The chain joins TRBV4-2 to TRBJ2-7; 9 bases line up with TRBD1. Per the germline V gene, CDR1 is LGHNA and CDR2 is YNFKEQ. V gave up 4 bases and J gave up 2 bases; unmatched junction bases: 3. The CDR3 contains 14 residues.

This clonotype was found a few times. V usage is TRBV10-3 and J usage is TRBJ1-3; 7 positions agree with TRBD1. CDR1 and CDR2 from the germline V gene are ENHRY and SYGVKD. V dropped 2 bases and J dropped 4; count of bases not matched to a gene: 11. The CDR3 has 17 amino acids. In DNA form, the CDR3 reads TGTGCCATCAGTGAGAAGATACAGGGGACGTACGGAAACACCATATATTTT. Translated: CAISEKIQGTYGNTIYF.

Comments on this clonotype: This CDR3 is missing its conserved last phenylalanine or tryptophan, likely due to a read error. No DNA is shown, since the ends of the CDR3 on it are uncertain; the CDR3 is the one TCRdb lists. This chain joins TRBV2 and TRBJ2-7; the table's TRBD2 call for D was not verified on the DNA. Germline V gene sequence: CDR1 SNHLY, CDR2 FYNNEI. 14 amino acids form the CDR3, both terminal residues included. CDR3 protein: CASSEGPRRAFSFL.

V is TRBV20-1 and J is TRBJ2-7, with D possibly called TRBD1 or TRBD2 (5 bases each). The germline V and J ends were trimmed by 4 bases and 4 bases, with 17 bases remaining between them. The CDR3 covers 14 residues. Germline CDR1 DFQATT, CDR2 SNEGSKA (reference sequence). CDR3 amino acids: CSAKEERGPYEQYF. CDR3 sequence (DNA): TGCAGTGCTAAAGAGGAGAGGGGTCCATACGAGCAGTACTTC.

CDR3 residues: CASSQMRANEQFF. The CDR3 DNA follows: TGTGCCAGCAGCCAGATGCGGGCGAATGAGCAGTTCTTC. This chain links TRBV11-2 with TRBJ2-1; D might be TRBD2 (5 bases). The CDR3 sequence is 13 residues long. Trimming pared 5 bases from V and 7 bases from J, leaving 12 bases between. Germline-derived CDR1 and CDR2 are SGHAT and FQNNGV. Using reference TRBV11-2 and TRBJ2-1 for the parts outside the CDR3, the full variable domain is EAGVAQSPRYKIIEKRQSVAFWCNPISGHATLYWYQQILGQGPKLLIQFQNNGVVDDSQLPKDRFSAERLKGVDSTLKIQPAKLEDSAVYLCASSQMRANEQFFGPGTRLTVL.

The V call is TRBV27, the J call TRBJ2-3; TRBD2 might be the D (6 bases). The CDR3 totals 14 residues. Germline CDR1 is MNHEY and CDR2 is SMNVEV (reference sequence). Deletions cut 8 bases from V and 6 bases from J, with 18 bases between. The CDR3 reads CASWAAGIGDTQYF. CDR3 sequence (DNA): TGTGCCAGCTGGGCGGCGGGGATTGGTGATACGCAGTATTTT.

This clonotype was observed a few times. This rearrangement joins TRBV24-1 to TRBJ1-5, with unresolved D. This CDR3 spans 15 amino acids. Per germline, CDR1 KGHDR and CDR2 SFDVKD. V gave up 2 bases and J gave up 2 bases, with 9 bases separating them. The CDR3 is CATSDWPDGNQPQHF. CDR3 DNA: TGTGCCACCAGTGATTGGCCGGATGGCAATCAGCCCCAGCATTTT.

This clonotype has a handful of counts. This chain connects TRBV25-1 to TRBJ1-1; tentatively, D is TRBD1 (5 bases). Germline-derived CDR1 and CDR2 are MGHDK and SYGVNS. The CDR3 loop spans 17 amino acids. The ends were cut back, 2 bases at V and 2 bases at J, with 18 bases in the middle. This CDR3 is CASSELGREDKNTEAFF. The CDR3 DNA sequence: TGTGCCAGCAGTGAACTTGGCAGGGAGGATAAAAACACTGAAGCTTTCTTT.

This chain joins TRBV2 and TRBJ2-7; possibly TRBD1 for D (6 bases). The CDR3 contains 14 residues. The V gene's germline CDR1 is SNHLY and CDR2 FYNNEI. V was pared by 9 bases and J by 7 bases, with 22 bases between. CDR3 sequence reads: CASKRRDTRREQYF. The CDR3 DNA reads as TGTGCCAGTAAAAGACGGGACACCCGGAGGGAGCAGTACTTC.

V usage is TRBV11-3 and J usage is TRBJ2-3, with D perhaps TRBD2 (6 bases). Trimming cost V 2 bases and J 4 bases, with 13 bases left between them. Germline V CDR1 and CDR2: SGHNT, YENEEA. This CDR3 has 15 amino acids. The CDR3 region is CASSLLGGGADTQYF. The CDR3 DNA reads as TGTGCCAGCAGCTTATTGGGGGGAGGCGCAGATACGCAGTATTTT.

DNA for the CDR3: TGTGCCAGCAGCTTACTCGTAGTCTACAATGAGCAGTTCTTC. Its translation: CASSLLVVYNEQFF. The rearrangement links TRBV7-2 to TRBJ2-1, with no clear D. Germline CDR1 reads SGHTA; CDR2 reads FQGNSA. V lost 2 bases, J lost 3 bases, and 8 bases lay in between. The CDR3 is 14 residues long.

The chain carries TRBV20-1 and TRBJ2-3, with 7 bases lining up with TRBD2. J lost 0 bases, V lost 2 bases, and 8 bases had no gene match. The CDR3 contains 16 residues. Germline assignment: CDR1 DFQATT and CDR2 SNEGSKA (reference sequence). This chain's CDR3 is CSARPRLAASTDTQYF. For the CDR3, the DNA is TGCAGTGCTAGACCCCGACTAGCTGCTAGCACAGATACGCAGTATTTT.

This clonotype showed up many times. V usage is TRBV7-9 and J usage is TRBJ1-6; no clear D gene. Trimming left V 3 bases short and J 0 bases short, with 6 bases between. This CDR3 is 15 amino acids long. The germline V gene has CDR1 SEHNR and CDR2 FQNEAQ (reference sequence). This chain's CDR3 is CASSFLSSYNSPLHF. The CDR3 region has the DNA TGTGCCAGCAGCTTTTTGAGCTCCTATAATTCACCCCTCCACTTT.

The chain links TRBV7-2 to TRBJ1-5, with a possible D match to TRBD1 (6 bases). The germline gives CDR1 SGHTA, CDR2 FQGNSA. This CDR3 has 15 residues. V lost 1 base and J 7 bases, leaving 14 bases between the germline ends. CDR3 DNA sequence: TGTGCCAGCAGCTTAGAATGGGGGGGGCTACAGCCCCAGCATTTT. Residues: CASSLEWGGLQPQHF. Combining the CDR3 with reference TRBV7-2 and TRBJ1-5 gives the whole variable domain GAGVSQSPSNKVTEKGKDVELRCDPISGHTALYWYRQSLGQGLEFLIYFQGNSAPDKSGLPSDRFSAERTGGSVSTLTIQRTQQEDSAVYLCASSLEWGGLQPQHFGDGTRLSIL.

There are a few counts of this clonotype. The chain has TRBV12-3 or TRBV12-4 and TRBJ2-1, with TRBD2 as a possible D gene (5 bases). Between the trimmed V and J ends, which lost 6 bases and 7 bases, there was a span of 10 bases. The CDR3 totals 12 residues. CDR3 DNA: TGTGCCAGCAGCACGACGGGGAATGAGCAGTTCTTC. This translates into CASSTTGNEQFF.

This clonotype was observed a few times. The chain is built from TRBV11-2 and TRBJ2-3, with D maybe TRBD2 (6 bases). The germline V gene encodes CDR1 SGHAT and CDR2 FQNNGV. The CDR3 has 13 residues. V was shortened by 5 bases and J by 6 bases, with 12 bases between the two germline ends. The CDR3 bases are TGTGCCAGCAGCCCCTCGGGGGTCGATACGCAGTATTTT. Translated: CASSPSGVDTQYF.

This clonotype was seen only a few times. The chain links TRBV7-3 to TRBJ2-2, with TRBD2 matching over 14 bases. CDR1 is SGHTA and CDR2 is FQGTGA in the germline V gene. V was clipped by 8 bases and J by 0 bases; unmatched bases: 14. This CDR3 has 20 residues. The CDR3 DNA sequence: TGTGCCAGCTCCCCGGTCGGACTAGCGGGGGGTCAAACGAACACCGGGGAGCTGTTTTTT. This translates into CASSPVGLAGGQTNTGELFF.

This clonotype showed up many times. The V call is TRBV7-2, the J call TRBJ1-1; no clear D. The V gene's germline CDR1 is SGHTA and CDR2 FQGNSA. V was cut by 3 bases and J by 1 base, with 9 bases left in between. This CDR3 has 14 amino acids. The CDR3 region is CASSFRNQNTEAFF. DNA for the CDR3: TGTGCCAGCAGCTTTAGGAACCAGAACACTGAAGCTTTCTTT.

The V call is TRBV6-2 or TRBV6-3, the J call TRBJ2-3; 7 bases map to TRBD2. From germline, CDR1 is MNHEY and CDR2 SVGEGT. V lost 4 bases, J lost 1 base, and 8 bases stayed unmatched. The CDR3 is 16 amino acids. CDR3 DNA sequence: TGTGCCAGCAGTTCCCCAGCGGGGCGGCGCACAGATACGCAGTATTTT. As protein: CASSSPAGRRTDTQYF.

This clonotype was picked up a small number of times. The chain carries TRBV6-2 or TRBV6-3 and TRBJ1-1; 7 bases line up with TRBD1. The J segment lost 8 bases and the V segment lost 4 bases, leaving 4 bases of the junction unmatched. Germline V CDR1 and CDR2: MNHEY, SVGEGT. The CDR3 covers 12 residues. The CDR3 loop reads CASSWDSLEAFF. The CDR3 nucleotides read TGTGCCAGCAGTTGGGACAGCCTAGAAGCTTTCTTT.

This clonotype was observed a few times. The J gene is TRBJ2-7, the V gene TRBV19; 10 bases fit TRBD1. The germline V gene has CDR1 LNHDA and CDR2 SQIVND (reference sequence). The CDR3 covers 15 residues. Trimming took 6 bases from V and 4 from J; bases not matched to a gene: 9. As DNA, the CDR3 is TGTGCCAGTAGCCCAAGGACAGGGGGGCAATACGAGCAGTACTTC. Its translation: CASSPRTGGQYEQYF.